This TCR beta chain was observed in a study of OX40 agonist ivuxolimab in advanced cancers. Looking at the study overall: The dose-escalation cohort had hepatocellular carcinoma, melanoma, renal cell or head and neck cancer.

Germline assignment: CDR1 MNHEY and CDR2 SMNVEV (reference sequence). V was pared by 0 bases and J by 1 base, with 3 bases between. CDR3 length equals 13 residues. Of note for this clone: Other DNA variants within this sample encode the same CDR3.

The assay was immunoSEQ multiplex PCR, and TCRdb's table has in-frame clones only and misses some. The sample includes just under 75,000 clones, 80% to 95% of them seen just once. Blood was sampled at baseline, cycle 4 day 1, and cycle 7 day 1. This sample comprised CD4+ or CD8+ T cells sorted from blood, obtained in a trial of the OX40 agonist ivuxolimab. The TCR sequence derives from an adult with an advanced solid tumor such as melanoma, head and neck, liver or kidney cancer. This sequence joins TRBV27 and TRBJ1-1; D not certain. The CDR3 loop is CASSLSWNTEAFF. The DNA of the CDR3 is TGTGCCAGCAGTTTATCGTGGAACACTGAAGCTTTCTTT.